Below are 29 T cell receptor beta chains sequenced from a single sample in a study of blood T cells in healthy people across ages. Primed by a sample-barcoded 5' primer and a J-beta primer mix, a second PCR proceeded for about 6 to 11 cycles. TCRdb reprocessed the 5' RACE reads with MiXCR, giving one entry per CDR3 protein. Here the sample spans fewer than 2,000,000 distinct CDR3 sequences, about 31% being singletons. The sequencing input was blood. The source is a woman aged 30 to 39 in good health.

The CDR3 DNA reads as TGTGCCAGCAGTTTGGGGGTAGCGCTGAATGAGCAGTTCTTC. Translation gives CASSLGVALNEQFF. The chain recombines TRBV27 with TRBJ2-1; D may be TRBD1 or TRBD2 (5 bases each). Trimming removed 3 bases at V and 7 bases at J, with 13 bases between. The CDR3 totals 14 residues. Germline V CDR1 and CDR2: MNHEY, SMNVEV (reference sequence).

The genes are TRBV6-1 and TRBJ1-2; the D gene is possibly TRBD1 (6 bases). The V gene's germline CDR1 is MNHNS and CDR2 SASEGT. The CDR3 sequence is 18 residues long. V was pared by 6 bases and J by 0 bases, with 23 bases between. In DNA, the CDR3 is TGTGCCAGCAGACCCCGCGAGGGTTCAGGGGACTCTAACTATGGCTACACCTTC. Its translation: CASRPREGSGDSNYGYTF.

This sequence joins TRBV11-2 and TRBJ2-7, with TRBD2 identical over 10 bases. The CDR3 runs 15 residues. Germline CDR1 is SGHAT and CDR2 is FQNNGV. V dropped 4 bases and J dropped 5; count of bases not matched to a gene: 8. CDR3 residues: CASSSSGSFAHEQYF. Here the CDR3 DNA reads TGTGCCAGCAGCTCTAGCGGGAGTTTCGCCCACGAGCAGTACTTC.

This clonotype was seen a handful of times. CDR3 nucleotide sequence: TGCGCCAGCAGCTTGAGGTTCCCAGGGGGGAGCTATGGCTACACCTTC. Amino acids: CASSLRFPGGSYGYTF. This chain uses TRBV5-1 with TRBJ1-2, with 7 bases lining up with TRBD1. The V gene's germline CDR1 is SGHRS and CDR2 YFSETQ. The J segment lost 4 bases and the V segment lost 1 base, leaving 10 bases of the junction unmatched. The length of the CDR3 is 16 residues. The full variable domain, with the rest looked up from reference TRBV5-1 and TRBJ1-2, is KAGVTQTPRYLIKTRGQQVTLSCSPISGHRSVSWYQQTPGQGLQFLFEYFSETQRNKGNFPGRFSGRQFSNSRSEMNVSTLELGDSALYLCASSLRFPGGSYGYTFGSGTRLTVV.

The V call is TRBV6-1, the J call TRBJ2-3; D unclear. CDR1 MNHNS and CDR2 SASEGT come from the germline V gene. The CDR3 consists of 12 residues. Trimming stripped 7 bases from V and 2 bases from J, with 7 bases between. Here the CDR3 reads CASITYTDTQYF. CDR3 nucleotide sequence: TGTGCCAGCATCACTTACACAGATACGCAGTATTTT.

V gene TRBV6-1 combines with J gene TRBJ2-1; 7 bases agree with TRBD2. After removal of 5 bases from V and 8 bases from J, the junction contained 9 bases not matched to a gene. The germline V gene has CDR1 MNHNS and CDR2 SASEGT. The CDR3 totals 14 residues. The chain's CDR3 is CASSRRGVVDEQFF. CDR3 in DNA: TGTGCCAGCAGTAGACGGGGGGTTGTAGATGAGCAGTTCTTC.

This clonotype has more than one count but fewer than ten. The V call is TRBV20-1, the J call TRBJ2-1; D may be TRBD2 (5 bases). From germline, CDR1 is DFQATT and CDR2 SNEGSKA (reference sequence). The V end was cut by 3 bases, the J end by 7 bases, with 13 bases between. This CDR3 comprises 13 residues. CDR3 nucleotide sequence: TGCAGTGCTAGTATGTCTAGCAGGAATGAGCAGTTCTTC. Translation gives CSASMSSRNEQFF.

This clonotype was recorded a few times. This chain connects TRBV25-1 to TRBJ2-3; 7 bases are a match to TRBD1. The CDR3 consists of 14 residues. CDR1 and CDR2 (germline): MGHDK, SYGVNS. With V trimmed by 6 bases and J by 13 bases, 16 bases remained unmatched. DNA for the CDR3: TGTGCCAGCAGGAGCTCCAACACAGGGGTATTAGAGTATTTT. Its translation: CASRSSNTGVLEYF.

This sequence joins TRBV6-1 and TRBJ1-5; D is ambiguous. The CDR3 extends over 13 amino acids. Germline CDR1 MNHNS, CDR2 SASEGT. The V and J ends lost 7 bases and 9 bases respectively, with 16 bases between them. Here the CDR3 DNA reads TGTGCCAGCATCGAAGCGGGCTTCGGGCCCCAGCATTTT. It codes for CASIEAGFGPQHF.

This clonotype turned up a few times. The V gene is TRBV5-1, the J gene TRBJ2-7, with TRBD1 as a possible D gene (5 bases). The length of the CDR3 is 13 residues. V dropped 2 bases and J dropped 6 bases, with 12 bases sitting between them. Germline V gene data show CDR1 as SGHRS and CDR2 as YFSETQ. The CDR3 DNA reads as TGCGCCAGCAGCTTTGGCAGGGCGGCCGAGCAGTACTTC. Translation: CASSFGRAAEQYF.

DNA of the CDR3: TGTGCCAGCAGCGTAGACGGCGGGGGGGCCAATGAGCAGTTCTTC. Its protein product is CASSVDGGGANEQFF. This chain links TRBV9 with TRBJ2-1, with TRBD2 identical over 9 bases. The CDR3 extends over 15 amino acids. J was trimmed by 6 bases and V by 0 bases; bases with no gene match: 4. The germline V gene has CDR1 SGDLS and CDR2 YYNGEE. The complete variable domain, with remaining parts taken from reference TRBV9 and TRBJ2-1, reads DSGVTQTPKHLITATGQRVTLRCSPRSGDLSVYWYQQSLDQGLQFLIQYYNGEERAKGNILERFSAQQFPDLHSELNLSSLELGDSALYFCASSVDGGGANEQFFGPGTRLTVL.

The CDR3 loop reads CASSPHSTRPETQYF. In DNA form, the CDR3 reads TGTGCCAGCAGCCCTCACTCGACTAGACCAGAGACCCAGTACTTC. The chain carries TRBV7-3 and TRBJ2-5, with a possible D match to TRBD2 (6 bases). CDR1 and CDR2 (germline): SGHTA, FQGTGA. V gave up 5 bases and J gave up 4 bases, with 17 bases separating them. The CDR3 totals 15 residues. The full variable domain, with the rest looked up from reference TRBV7-3 and TRBJ2-5, is GAGVSQTPSNKVTEKGKYVELRCDPISGHTALYWYRQSLGQGPEFLIYFQGTGAADDSGLPNDRFFAVRPEGSVSTLKIQRTERGDSAVYLCASSPHSTRPETQYFGPGTRLLVL.

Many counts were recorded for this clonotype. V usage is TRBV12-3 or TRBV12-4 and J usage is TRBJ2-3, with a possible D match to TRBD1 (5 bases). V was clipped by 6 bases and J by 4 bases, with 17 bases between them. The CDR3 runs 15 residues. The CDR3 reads CASSLTEYLPDTQYF. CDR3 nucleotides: TGTGCCAGCAGCTTGACAGAATATCTGCCAGATACGCAGTATTTT.

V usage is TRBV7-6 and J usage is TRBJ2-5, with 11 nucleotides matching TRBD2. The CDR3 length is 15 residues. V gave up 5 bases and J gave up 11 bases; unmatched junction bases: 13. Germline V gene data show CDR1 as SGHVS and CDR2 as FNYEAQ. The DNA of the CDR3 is TGTGCCAGCAGCAATAGCGGGAGGGCCCGGAATGAGCAGTACTTC. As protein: CASSNSGRARNEQYF.

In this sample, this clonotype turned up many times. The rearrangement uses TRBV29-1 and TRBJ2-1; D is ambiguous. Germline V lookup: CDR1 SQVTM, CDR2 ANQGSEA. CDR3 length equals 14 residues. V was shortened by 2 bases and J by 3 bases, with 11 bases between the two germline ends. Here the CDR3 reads CSVESAAVYNEQFF. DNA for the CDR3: TGCAGCGTTGAATCTGCGGCGGTCTACAATGAGCAGTTCTTC.

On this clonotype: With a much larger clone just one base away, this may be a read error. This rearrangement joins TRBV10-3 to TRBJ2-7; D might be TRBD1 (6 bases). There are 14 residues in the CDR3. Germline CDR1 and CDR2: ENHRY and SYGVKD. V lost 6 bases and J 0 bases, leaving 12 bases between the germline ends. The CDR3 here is CAISPGHNSYEQYF. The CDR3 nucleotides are TGTGCCATCAGCCCGGGACATAACTCCTACGAGCAGTACTTC.

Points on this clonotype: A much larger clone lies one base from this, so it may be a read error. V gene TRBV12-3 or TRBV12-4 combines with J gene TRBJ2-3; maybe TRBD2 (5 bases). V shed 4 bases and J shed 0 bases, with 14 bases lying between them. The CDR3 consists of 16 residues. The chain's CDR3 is CASSSIATASTDTQYF. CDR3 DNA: TGTGCCAGCAGTTCCATAGCGACGGCTAGCACAGATACGCAGTATTTT.

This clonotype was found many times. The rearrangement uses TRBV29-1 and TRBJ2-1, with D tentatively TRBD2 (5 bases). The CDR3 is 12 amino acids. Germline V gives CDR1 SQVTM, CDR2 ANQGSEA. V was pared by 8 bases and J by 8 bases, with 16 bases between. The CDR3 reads CSSSGMGDEQFF. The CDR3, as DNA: TGCAGCTCTTCCGGGATGGGCGATGAGCAGTTCTTC.

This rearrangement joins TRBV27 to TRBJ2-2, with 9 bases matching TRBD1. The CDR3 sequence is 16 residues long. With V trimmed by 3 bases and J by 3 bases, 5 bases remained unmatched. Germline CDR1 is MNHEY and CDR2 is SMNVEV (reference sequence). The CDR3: CASSFRDRVDTGELFF. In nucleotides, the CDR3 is TGTGCCAGCAGTTTCCGGGACAGGGTAGACACCGGGGAGCTGTTTTTT.

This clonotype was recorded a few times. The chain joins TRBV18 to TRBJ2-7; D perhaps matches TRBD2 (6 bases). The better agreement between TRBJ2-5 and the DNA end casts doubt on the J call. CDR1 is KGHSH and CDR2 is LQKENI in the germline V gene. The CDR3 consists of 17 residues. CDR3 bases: TGTGCCAGCTCACCAAGTCCATTCGGAGCGGGCGGAGAGACCCAGTACTTC. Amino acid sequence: CASSPSPFGAGGETQYF.

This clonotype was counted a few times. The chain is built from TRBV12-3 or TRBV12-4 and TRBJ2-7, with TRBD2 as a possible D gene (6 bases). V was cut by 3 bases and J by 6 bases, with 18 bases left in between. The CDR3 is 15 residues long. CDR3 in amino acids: CASSFMGWRDGEQYF. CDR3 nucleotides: TGTGCCAGCAGTTTCATGGGTTGGCGGGACGGCGAGCAGTACTTC.

This CDR3 reads CSVEDLHLETGGTLNYGYTF. CDR3 nucleotides: TGCAGCGTTGAAGATCTGCATCTTGAGACAGGGGGCACCCTGAACTATGGCTACACCTTC. This chain joins TRBV29-1 and TRBJ1-2; 10 nucleotides line up with TRBD1. Per germline, CDR1 SQVTM and CDR2 ANQGSEA. With 0 bases clipped from V and 2 bases from J, the junction kept 18 bases outside the gene matches. The CDR3 runs to 20 residues.

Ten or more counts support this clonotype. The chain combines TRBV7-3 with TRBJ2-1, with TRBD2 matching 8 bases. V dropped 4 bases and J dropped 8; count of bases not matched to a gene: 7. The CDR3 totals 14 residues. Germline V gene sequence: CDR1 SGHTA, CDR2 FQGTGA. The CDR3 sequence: CASSYGTRGDEQFF. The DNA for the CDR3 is TGTGCCAGCAGCTACGGGACTAGGGGCGATGAGCAGTTCTTC.

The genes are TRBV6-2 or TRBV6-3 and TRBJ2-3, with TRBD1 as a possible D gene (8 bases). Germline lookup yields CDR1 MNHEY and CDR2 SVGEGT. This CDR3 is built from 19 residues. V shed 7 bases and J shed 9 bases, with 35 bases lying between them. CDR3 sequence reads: CASTNTGGTVAGGLQTQYF. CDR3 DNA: TGTGCCAGCACCAACACCGGGGGGACAGTCGCAGGGGGCCTCCAAACGCAGTATTTT.

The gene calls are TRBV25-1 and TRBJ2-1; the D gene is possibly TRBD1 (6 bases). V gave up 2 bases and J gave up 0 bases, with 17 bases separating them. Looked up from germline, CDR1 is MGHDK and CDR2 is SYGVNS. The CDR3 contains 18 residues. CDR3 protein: CASSEVVGTLSSYNEQFF. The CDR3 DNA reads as TGTGCCAGCAGTGAAGTAGTGGGGACATTGAGCTCCTACAATGAGCAGTTCTTC.

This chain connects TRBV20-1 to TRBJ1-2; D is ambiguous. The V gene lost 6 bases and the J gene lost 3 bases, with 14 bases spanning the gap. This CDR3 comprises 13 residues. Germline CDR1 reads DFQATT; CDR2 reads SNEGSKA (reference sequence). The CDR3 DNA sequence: TGCAGTGCGAGGGAATCTAGAGACTATGGCTACACCTTC. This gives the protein CSARESRDYGYTF.

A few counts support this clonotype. In DNA form, the CDR3 reads TGCAGTGCCCTGGCGGCACGGGGGCGAGTTCCCTACAATGAGCAGTTCTTC. Protein: CSALAARGRVPYNEQFF. The rearrangement links TRBV20-1 to TRBJ2-1; D possibly matches TRBD1 or TRBD2 (6 bases each). Germline lookup yields CDR1 DFQATT and CDR2 SNEGSKA (reference sequence). V gave up 6 bases and J gave up 2 bases, with 23 bases separating them. The CDR3 length is 17 residues.

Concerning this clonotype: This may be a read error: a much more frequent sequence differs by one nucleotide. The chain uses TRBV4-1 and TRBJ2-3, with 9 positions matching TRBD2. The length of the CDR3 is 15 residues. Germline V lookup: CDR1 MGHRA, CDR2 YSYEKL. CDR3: CARSRGASGTDTQYF. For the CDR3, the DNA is TGCGCCCGCAGCCGCGGGGCTAGCGGGACCGATACGCAGTATTTT.

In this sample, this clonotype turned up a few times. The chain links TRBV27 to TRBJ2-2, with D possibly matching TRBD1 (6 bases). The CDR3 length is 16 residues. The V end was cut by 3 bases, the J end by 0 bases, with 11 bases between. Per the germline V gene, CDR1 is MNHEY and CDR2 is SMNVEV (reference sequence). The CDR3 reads CASSFSSGANTGELFF. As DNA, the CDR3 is TGTGCCAGCAGTTTTAGCTCAGGGGCGAACACCGGGGAGCTGTTTTTT.